The 26 T cell receptor beta chains listed next were all sequenced from one sample in a study of T cell responses to AZD1222 COVID-19 vaccine. TCRdb keeps only in-frame clones here, not all; method: immunoSEQ multiplex PCR. The table shows 100,000 to 150,000 clones, with about 90% occurring only once. The sequencing used peripheral blood, collected on day 0 of AZD1222 vaccination. The receptors were sampled from an adult in good health.

V and J are TRBV14 and TRBJ1-6, with D possibly matching TRBD1 (5 bases). V lost 4 bases and J 1 base, leaving 23 bases between the germline ends. Germline values: CDR1 SGHDN, CDR2 FVKESK. The CDR3 spans 20 residues. The CDR3 reads CASSRKRGGLVRSYNSPLHF. DNA for the CDR3: TGTGCCAGCAGCCGCAAAAGGGGAGGGTTAGTGAGATCCTATAATTCACCCCTCCACTTT.

The genes are TRBV19 and TRBJ2-5; no clear D gene. The CDR3 is 14 residues long. V was trimmed by 3 bases and J by 2 bases, leaving 10 bases between them. Germline V gene sequence: CDR1 LNHDA, CDR2 SQIVND (reference sequence). The CDR3 bases are TGTGCCAGTAGTATGTGGTCAGCTCAAGAGACCCAGTACTTC. It translates to CASSMWSAQETQYF.

The genes are TRBV29-1 and TRBJ2-3; D possibly corresponds to TRBD2 (5 bases). Trimming took 3 bases from V and 4 from J, leaving 8 bases between them. The germline CDR1 and CDR2 sequences are SQVTM and ANQGSEA. The CDR3 is 12 amino acids. The CDR3 is CSVERVADTQYF. The CDR3 DNA reads as TGCAGCGTTGAGAGGGTGGCAGATACGCAGTATTTT.

This clone came up once. The V call is TRBV6-5, the J call TRBJ1-2; 7 nucleotides match TRBD1. CDR3 length: 14 amino acids. The V gene's germline CDR1 is MNHEY and CDR2 SVGAGI. After removal of 6 bases from V and 0 bases from J, the junction contained 4 bases not matched to a gene. The CDR3 here is CASSTGTANYGYTF. CDR3 DNA: TGTGCCAGCAGCACCGGGACAGCTAACTATGGCTACACCTTC.

The chain couples TRBV7-9 to TRBJ1-6; TRBD1 matches 9 bases. CDR3 size: 13 residues. From germline, CDR1 is SEHNR and CDR2 FQNEAQ (reference sequence). Germline trimming cut 5 bases from V and 9 bases from J; bases unmatched to any gene: 2. CDR3 region: CASSNRGPSPLHF. CDR3 in DNA: TGTGCCAGCAGCAACAGGGGGCCTTCACCCCTCCACTTT.

The chain uses TRBV18 and TRBJ1-4; D ambiguous. This CDR3 has 14 amino acids. Germline V gene lookup returns CDR1 KGHSH and CDR2 LQKENI. Trimming left V 2 bases short and J 6 bases short, with 10 bases between. As DNA, the CDR3 is TGTGCCAGCTCACCAATGAGGGTCCATGAAAAACTGTTTTTT. It encodes CASSPMRVHEKLFF.

V and J are TRBV18 and TRBJ2-2, with TRBD2 identical over 14 bases. CDR1 is KGHSH and CDR2 is LQKENI in the germline V gene. The CDR3 spans 20 residues. The J segment lost 3 bases and the V segment lost 3 bases, leaving 12 bases of the junction unmatched. The DNA for the CDR3 is TGTGCCAGCTCACCTATCCCGGGACTAGCGGGGGCCGGTGACACCGGGGAGCTGTTTTTT. It specifies CASSPIPGLAGAGDTGELFF.

This clone was counted only a few times. CDR3 sequence: CASSIGQGGVAEAFF. DNA for the CDR3: TGTGCCAGTAGTATCGGTCAGGGTGGGGTCGCTGAAGCTTTCTTT. This chain links TRBV19 with TRBJ1-1; D is perhaps TRBD1 (5 bases). The CDR3 has 15 residues. V lost 3 bases, J lost 6 bases, and 17 bases lay in between. Per germline, CDR1 LNHDA and CDR2 SQIVND (reference sequence). Full variable domain (missing parts from reference TRBV19 and TRBJ1-1): DGGITQSPKYLFRKEGQNVTLSCEQNLNHDAMYWYRQDPGQGLRLIYYSQIVNDFQKGDIAEGYSVSREKKESFPLTVTSAQKNPTAFYLCASSIGQGGVAEAFFGQGTRLTVV.

This chain connects TRBV19 to TRBJ2-2; D ambiguous. V lost 8 bases, J lost 0 bases, and 16 bases lay in between. This CDR3 contains 16 residues. CDR1 is LNHDA and CDR2 is SQIVND in the germline V gene (reference sequence). The CDR3 DNA sequence: TGTGCCAGTTTTGGGTACGACAACTCGAACACCGGGGAGCTGTTTTTT. Encoded protein: CASFGYDNSNTGELFF.

The chain employs TRBV12-5 and TRBJ2-1; 10 bases are shared with TRBD2. The CDR3 sequence is 17 residues long. Germline loops: CDR1 LGHNT, CDR2 FRNRAP. J was trimmed by 9 bases and V by 0 bases; bases with no gene match: 11. The DNA for the CDR3 is TGTGCTAGTGGTTTGGTCTCCGGGACTAGCGTTTTGGGTGAGCAGTTCTTC. This codes for CASGLVSGTSVLGEQFF. The complete variable domain, with remaining parts taken from reference TRBV12-5 and TRBJ2-1, reads DARVTQTPRHKVTEMGQEVTMRCQPILGHNTVFWYRQTMMQGLELLAYFRNRAPLDDSGMPKDRFSAEMPDATLATLKIQPSEPRDSAVYFCASGLVSGTSVLGEQFFGPGTRLTVL.

V and J are TRBV5-4 and TRBJ2-7, with D tentatively TRBD1 (5 bases). CDR3 size: 14 residues. The germline V gene has CDR1 SGHNT and CDR2 YYREEE (reference sequence). V dropped 0 bases and J dropped 1 base, with 8 bases sitting between them. The CDR3: CASSLGGHSYEQYF. The DNA of the CDR3 is TGTGCCAGCAGCTTGGGGGGCCATTCCTACGAGCAGTACTTC.

The CDR3 spells CASSPRTSGVIDTQYF. The CDR3 DNA is TGTGCCAGCAGTCCCCGGACTAGCGGGGTTATAGATACGCAGTATTTT. The J gene is TRBJ2-3, the V gene TRBV25-1; 12 bases align to TRBD2. V dropped 5 bases and J dropped 5; count of bases not matched to a gene: 8. This CDR3 has 16 amino acids. The germline V gene encodes CDR1 MGHDK and CDR2 SYGVNS.

The chain combines TRBV7-9 with TRBJ2-7, with 7 bases matching TRBD2. The germline CDR1 and CDR2 sequences are SEHNR and FQNEAQ (reference sequence). V trimming: 5 bases; J trimming: 2 bases; junction bases outside the gene matches: 3. This CDR3 is 13 amino acids long. The CDR3 nucleotides are TGTGCCAGCAGCCTAACTAGCGCCTACGAGCAGTACTTC. Translation: CASSLTSAYEQYF.

The chain uses TRBV6-5 and TRBJ2-7; D gene ambiguous. Per the germline V gene, CDR1 is MNHEY and CDR2 is SVGAGI. The CDR3 contains 13 residues. Trimming took off 5 bases at V and 9 bases at J, with 17 bases between the two ends. CDR3 amino acids: CASSPGDHPGQYF. The CDR3 DNA reads as TGTGCCAGCAGTCCTGGCGACCATCCTGGGCAGTACTTC.

This rearrangement joins TRBV28 to TRBJ1-2, with D maybe TRBD1 (5 bases). V lost 4 bases, J lost 5 bases, and 14 bases lay in between. The CDR3 loop spans 14 amino acids. CDR1 is MDHEN, CDR2 SYDVKM, per germline. The DNA for the CDR3 is TGTGCCAGCAGTTCCGGGGCTCAAGAATATGGCTACACCTTC. Translating gives CASSSGAQEYGYTF.

The chain recombines TRBV19 with TRBJ1-1; D is perhaps TRBD1 (6 bases). This CDR3 region has 15 residues. Looked up from germline, CDR1 is LNHDA and CDR2 is SQIVND (reference sequence). With 7 bases removed from V and 1 base from J, the gap between germline ends came to 16 bases. The CDR3 sequence: CASTTPNRANTEAFF. For the CDR3, the DNA is TGTGCCAGTACCACCCCAAACAGGGCGAACACTGAAGCTTTCTTT.

There are a few counts of this clone. This chain uses TRBV27 with TRBJ1-5; D is possibly TRBD1 (5 bases). CDR3 length: 16 amino acids. Trimming took 5 bases from V and 1 from J, leaving 15 bases between them. Germline lookup yields CDR1 MNHEY and CDR2 SMNVEV (reference sequence). The CDR3 nucleotides are TGTGCCAGCAGTCACCTCCCAGGGCAGAGCAATCAGCCCCAGCATTTT. Its translation is CASSHLPGQSNQPQHF.

The gene calls are TRBV3-1 (or the pseudogene TRBV3-2) and TRBJ1-1; possibly TRBD1 for D (5 bases). Germline V gives CDR1 LGHDT, CDR2 YNNKEL (reference sequence). The CDR3 contains 15 residues. V lost 4 bases, J lost 0 bases, and 12 bases lay in between. In DNA form, the CDR3 reads TGTGCCAGCAGCCTCGGGGGTAGGTTGAACACTGAAGCTTTCTTT. Translated: CASSLGGRLNTEAFF.

The chain uses TRBV7-2 and TRBJ2-4; D unclear. V was shortened by 1 base and J by 7 bases, with 8 bases between the two germline ends. Germline V lookup: CDR1 SGHTA, CDR2 FQGNSA. The CDR3 runs 13 residues. The CDR3 region is CASSLGARNIQYF. Written as DNA, the CDR3 is TGTGCCAGCAGCTTAGGGGCGAGGAACATTCAGTACTTC. Full variable domain (missing parts from reference TRBV7-2 and TRBJ2-4): GAGVSQSPSNKVTEKGKDVELRCDPISGHTALYWYRQSLGQGLEFLIYFQGNSAPDKSGLPSDRFSAERTGGSVSTLTIQRTQQEDSAVYLCASSLGARNIQYFGAGTRLSVL.

The chain has TRBV9 and TRBJ1-1; D might be TRBD1 (5 bases). V lost 2 bases and J lost 4, with 12 bases in between. This CDR3 region has 14 residues. Germline-derived CDR1 and CDR2 are SGDLS and YYNGEE. The DNA for the CDR3 is TGTGCCAGCAGCGTCCGACCAGGGTCCACTGAAGCTTTCTTT. Amino acid sequence: CASSVRPGSTEAFF.

This rearrangement joins TRBV7-2 to TRBJ1-1; 8 bases line up with TRBD1. The CDR3 is made up of 15 amino acids. CDR1 is SGHTA and CDR2 is FQGNSA in the germline V gene. V lost 5 bases, J lost 5 bases, and 10 bases stayed unmatched. The CDR3 loop reads CASSTRQGFVTEAFF. The CDR3 DNA is TGTGCCAGCAGCACCCGACAGGGGTTTGTTACTGAAGCTTTCTTT. Complete variable domain (other parts from reference TRBV7-2 and TRBJ1-1): GAGVSQSPSNKVTEKGKDVELRCDPISGHTALYWYRQSLGQGLEFLIYFQGNSAPDKSGLPSDRFSAERTGGSVSTLTIQRTQQEDSAVYLCASSTRQGFVTEAFFGQGTRLTVV.

This chain uses TRBV5-4 with TRBJ2-1; 11 bases agree with TRBD2. The CDR3 consists of 15 residues. Germline CDR1 SGHNT, CDR2 YYREEE (reference sequence). After removal of 1 base from V and 10 bases from J, the junction contained 7 bases not matched to a gene. The CDR3 DNA reads as TGTGCCAGCAGCTTGTTAGCGGGGGGGCCGGGAGAGCAGTTCTTC. Amino acid sequence: CASSLLAGGPGEQFF.

The chain uses TRBV2 and TRBJ1-2, with D hard to call. Germline V gives CDR1 SNHLY, CDR2 FYNNEI. The CDR3 runs 13 residues. V was clipped by 8 bases and J by 6 bases, with 16 bases between them. CDR3 amino acids: CASRSRAGNGYTF. The CDR3 region has the DNA TGTGCCAGCCGGTCGCGGGCTGGAAATGGCTACACCTTC.

V and J are TRBV28 and TRBJ1-6; 8 bases are a match to TRBD1. V dropped 6 bases and J dropped 8; count of bases not matched to a gene: 6. The CDR3 runs 14 residues. Germline V gene lookup returns CDR1 MDHEN and CDR2 SYDVKM. The CDR3 loop is CASRGGTGHSPLHF. CDR3 sequence (DNA): TGTGCCAGCAGAGGTGGGACAGGACATTCACCCCTCCACTTT. The complete variable domain, with remaining parts taken from reference TRBV28 and TRBJ1-6, reads DVKVTQSSRYLVKRTGEKVFLECVQDMDHENMFWYRQDPGLGLRLIYFSYDVKMKEKGDIPEGYSVSREKKERFSLILESASTNQTSMYLCASRGGTGHSPLHFGNGTRLTVT.

The rearrangement uses TRBV5-5 and TRBJ1-2; D is uncertain. The V end lost 2 bases, the J end lost 0 bases, and 8 bases lay between the germline ends. Germline CDR1 and CDR2: SGHKS and YYEKEE (reference sequence). This CDR3 is 14 amino acids long. CDR3 DNA: TGTGCCAGCAGCTTTACAGAGACTAACTATGGCTACACCTTC. Translation: CASSFTETNYGYTF.

CDR3 region: CASSPLPRTGGGGNQPQHF. The CDR3 DNA sequence: TGTGCCAGCAGTCCTCTGCCTAGGACAGGGGGAGGCGGCAATCAGCCCCAGCATTTT. The chain carries TRBV28 and TRBJ1-5; 10 nucleotides align to TRBD1. Germline lookup yields CDR1 MDHEN and CDR2 SYDVKM. There are 19 residues in the CDR3. Trimming at V came to 5 bases and at J to 2 bases, leaving 15 bases not matched to a gene.